The 21 T cell receptor beta chains listed next were all sequenced from one sample in a study of breast tumors, draining lymph nodes, adjacent tissues. TCRdb called the multiplex PCR reads again in MiXCR, with one record for every CDR3 protein. Among about 15,000 distinct CDR3 sequences, around half were seen once, and the ten largest hold 16%. The sequencing input was tumor-adjacent breast tissue. These receptors originate from a female donor with breast cancer. Some clones in this sample may be carry-over from other donors' samples.

This clonotype showed up just once. The CDR3 sequence is CSANRGNQPQHF. CDR3 DNA: TGCAGTGCTAACAGGGGTAATCAGCCCCAGCATTTT. This chain links TRBV20-1 with TRBJ1-5; TRBD1 matches at 7 bases. V gave up 4 bases and J gave up 4 bases; unmatched junction bases: 1. Germline values: CDR1 DFQATT, CDR2 SNEGSKA (reference sequence). This CDR3 has 12 residues.

This clonotype was seen more than once but under ten times. The genes are TRBV20-1 and TRBJ1-4; 7 bases line up with TRBD1. Germline CDR1 DFQATT, CDR2 SNEGSKA (reference sequence). V gave up 1 base and J gave up 7 bases; unmatched junction bases: 6. CDR3 length equals 14 residues. CDR3 in amino acids: CSARGGQNSEKLFF. The CDR3, as DNA: TGCAGTGCTAGAGGGGGACAGAATAGTGAAAAACTGTTTTTT.

This clonotype was seen a few times. The CDR3 DNA follows: TGTGCCAGCAGCGGTGGGACTAGCGGGAGTAGTAGAACAGATACGCAGTATTTT. Translating it yields CASSGGTSGSSRTDTQYF. The rearrangement uses TRBV9 and TRBJ2-3; TRBD2 agrees at 14 bases. CDR1 is SGDLS, CDR2 YYNGEE, per germline. V lost 3 bases to trimming and J lost 3 bases; unmatched junction nucleotides: 9. The CDR3 length is 18 residues.

The rearrangement links TRBV29-1 to TRBJ2-3; TRBD1 agrees at 9 bases. Germline-derived CDR1 and CDR2 are SQVTM and ANQGSEA. Trimming cost V 4 bases and J 6 bases; bases outside gene matches: 5. The CDR3 covers 13 residues. CDR3 DNA sequence: TGCAGCGTTGTGACAGGGGGAGAGGATACGCAGTATTTT. It specifies CSVVTGGEDTQYF.

This clonotype has ten or more counts. The rearrangement joins TRBV28 to TRBJ1-4; no definite D call. Per germline, CDR1 MDHEN and CDR2 SYDVKM. Trimming took off 1 base at V and 6 bases at J, with 9 bases between the two ends. The CDR3 contains 14 residues. CDR3 region: CASSLSLDYEKLFF. The CDR3 DNA follows: TGTGCCAGCAGTTTATCTTTGGATTATGAAAAACTGTTTTTT.

This clonotype appeared a few times. CDR3 sequence: CASSTPGTTSTDTQYF. The CDR3 DNA reads TGTGCCAGCAGCACACCCGGGACAACTAGCACAGATACGCAGTATTTT. The chain has TRBV28 and TRBJ2-3; TRBD1 might be the D (6 bases). The germline V gene has CDR1 MDHEN and CDR2 SYDVKM. V lost 6 bases, J lost 0 bases, and 16 bases lay in between. CDR3 length: 16 residues. The full variable domain, with the rest looked up from reference TRBV28 and TRBJ2-3, is DVKVTQSSRYLVKRTGEKVFLECVQDMDHENMFWYRQDPGLGLRLIYFSYDVKMKEKGDIPEGYSVSREKKERFSLILESASTNQTSMYLCASSTPGTTSTDTQYFGPGTRLTVL.

There are many counts of this clonotype. CDR3 coding DNA: TGTGCCAGCAGCCAACGGACAATCCATAGCTCCTACAATGAGCAGTTCTTC. Its protein product is CASSQRTIHSSYNEQFF. This chain uses TRBV3-1 with TRBJ2-1; TRBD1 might be the D (5 bases). This CDR3 contains 17 residues. Germline V gives CDR1 LGHDT, CDR2 YNNKEL (reference sequence). Trimming shortened V by 2 bases and J by 0 bases, and 14 bases separated the two germline ends.

By sample share, this clonotype is medium-sized. The chain is built from TRBV6-1 and TRBJ1-4; D is perhaps TRBD1 (5 bases). In germline, CDR1 is MNHNS, CDR2 SASEGT. CDR3 length equals 14 residues. Trimming removed 4 bases at V and 0 bases at J, with 6 bases between. CDR3 protein: CASSGQTTNEKLFF. The CDR3 DNA follows: TGTGCCAGCAGTGGACAGACAACTAATGAAAAACTGTTTTTT.

The V call is TRBV29-1, the J call TRBJ1-4, with 7 bases aligning to TRBD1. The CDR3 sequence is 16 residues long. V lost 7 bases and J lost 17; bases outside the gene matches: 28. Germline V gene data show CDR1 as SQVTM and CDR2 as ANQGSEA. CDR3 residues: CSAYRGPTSNNEKRFF. The CDR3 nucleotides read TGCAGCGCCTACAGGGGACCCACGTCAAATAATGAAAAACGTTTTTTT. Using reference TRBV29-1 and TRBJ1-4 for the parts outside the CDR3, the full variable domain is SAVISQKPSRDICQRGTSLTIQCQVDSQVTMMFWYRQQPGQSLTLIATANQGSEATYESGFVIDKFPISRPNLTFSTLTVSNMSPEDSSIYLCSAYRGPTSNNEKRFFGSGTQLSVL.

Many counts were recorded for this clonotype. The V call is TRBV19, the J call TRBJ2-1, with TRBD1 matching over 7 bases. CDR1 is LNHDA, CDR2 SQIVND, per germline (reference sequence). The CDR3 is 15 residues long. The V and J ends lost 7 bases and 11 bases, in that order; junction bases with no gene match: 17. CDR3 residues: CASTWLGTAITKQFF. As DNA, the CDR3 is TGTGCCAGTACATGGTTGGGGACAGCTATTACCAAGCAGTTCTTC.

In regard to this clonotype: A much larger clone differs by one base, so this may be a read error. V usage is TRBV5-6 and J usage is TRBJ2-5; TRBD1 is a possible D gene (5 bases). The CDR3 is 15 amino acids. Germline V gives CDR1 SGHDT, CDR2 YYEEEE. CDR3 region: CASSYWGPGKETQCF. DNA for the CDR3: TGTGCCAGCAGCTATTGGGGCCCGGGTAAAGAGACCCAGTGCTTC.

The chain combines TRBV20-1 with TRBJ1-2; TRBD1 is a possible D gene (6 bases). This CDR3 spans 13 amino acids. Trimming left V 3 bases short and J 8 bases short, with 16 bases between. Germline CDR1 is DFQATT and CDR2 is SNEGSKA (reference sequence). CDR3 nucleotide sequence: TGCAGTGCTAGGGGACATCGGGCTGGGGGCTACACCTTC. Its protein is CSARGHRAGGYTF.

This clonotype is medium-sized (0.01 to 0.1%) within its sample. The chain recombines TRBV2 with TRBJ2-1; TRBD2 might be the D (7 bases). This CDR3 has 14 residues. V lost 10 bases to trimming and J lost 4 bases, with 17 bases between them. Germline CDR1 and CDR2: SNHLY and FYNNEI. CDR3 DNA sequence: TGTGCCACGCAAGGACAGCGGGAATACAATGAGCAGTTCTTC. Encoded protein: CATQGQREYNEQFF.

This clonotype is classed as medium-sized. This chain joins TRBV7-2 and TRBJ2-7; weak D call: TRBD1 (7 bases). This CDR3 is 16 amino acids long. V gave up 5 bases and J gave up 9 bases, with 26 bases separating them. Germline V CDR1 and CDR2: SGHTA, FQGNSA. The CDR3 bases are TGTGCCAGCAGCCCCGGAGGGGGCGTAGGGCCTACGGGGCAGTACTTC. Its translation is CASSPGGGVGPTGQYF.

On this clonotype itself: Given the absence of the conserved phenylalanine or tryptophan at the CDR3 end, a read error is likely. V usage is TRBV5-4 and J usage is TRBJ1-4, with D unclear. The germline CDR1 and CDR2 sequences are SGHNT and YYREEE (reference sequence). Between the trimmed V and J ends, which lost 4 bases and 8 bases, there was a span of 12 bases. This CDR3 spans 13 amino acids. DNA of the CDR3: TGTGCCAGCAGCCCGGAGGCGGAGGAAAAACTGTTTTCC. Translation: CASSPEAEEKLFS.

The rearrangement uses TRBV25-1 and TRBJ2-1; 11 bases map to TRBD2. This CDR3 is built from 13 residues. V was clipped by 10 bases and J by 4 bases; unmatched bases: 3. Germline CDR1 reads MGHDK; CDR2 reads SYGVNS. This chain's CDR3 is CATLAGGYNEQFF. The CDR3 coding sequence is TGTGCCACCCTAGCGGGAGGATACAATGAGCAGTTCTTC.

J is TRBJ1-2 and V is TRBV29-1; perhaps TRBD1 as D (5 bases). CDR1 and CDR2 (germline): SQVTM, ANQGSEA. Trimming cost V 7 bases and J 2 bases, with 14 bases left between them. This CDR3 has 13 amino acids. The CDR3, as DNA: TGCAGCGCTCAAGGGGATGCAAACTATGGCTACACCTTC. This gives the protein CSAQGDANYGYTF.

This clonotype counts as medium-sized. This chain connects TRBV7-3 to TRBJ2-3; D may be TRBD2 (6 bases). Germline V gene sequence: CDR1 SGHTA, CDR2 FQGTGA. Trimming took off 2 bases at V and 3 bases at J, with 12 bases between the two ends. CDR3 length equals 15 residues. The CDR3 DNA follows: TGTGCCAGCAGCTTAGGAGGGTTGTGGACAGATACGCAGTATTTT. Amino acid sequence: CASSLGGLWTDTQYF.

This clonotype was seen a single time. The conserved phenylalanine or tryptophan is not found at the CDR3 terminus, so this likely reflects a read error. This chain uses TRBV7-8 with TRBJ2-1, with 10 nucleotides matching TRBD2. The length of the CDR3 is 14 residues. V lost 5 bases and J lost 9; bases outside the gene matches: 7. Germline V gene lookup returns CDR1 SGHVS and CDR2 FQNEAQ. CDR3 DNA: TGTGCCAGCAGCCCCCTAGCGGGAGTTGTTGAGCAGTTCCTC. Translation: CASSPLAGVVEQFL.

The J gene is TRBJ2-3, the V gene TRBV7-8; D gene uncertain. V lost 1 base and J lost 2, with 10 bases in between. Germline V gives CDR1 SGHVS, CDR2 FQNEAQ. The CDR3 has 15 amino acids. The CDR3 bases are TGTGCCAGCAGCTTAGATGGGAAATACACAGATACGCAGTATTTT. Amino acids: CASSLDGKYTDTQYF.

This clonotype has ten or more counts. The CDR3 DNA reads as TGTGCCTGGAATACGGGAAGATTAGGTGAGCAGTTCTTC. Translated, it gives CAWNTGRLGEQFF. This chain connects TRBV30 to TRBJ2-1; tentatively, D is TRBD2 (5 bases). Germline-derived CDR1 and CDR2 are GTSNPN and SVGIG (reference sequence). Trimming took 4 bases from V and 9 from J, leaving 16 bases between them. This CDR3 is 13 amino acids long.